This T cell receptor beta chain was sequenced for a study of STAT3 mutations in large granular lymphocyte leukemia. Study-level points and caveats: Clonal expansion was inferred from other time points because no sample existed at each clone's first appearance. Every T-LGLL patient had at least one immunodominant TCRbeta clonotype.

Assay: immunoSEQ multiplex PCR; the TCRdb copy retains only in-frame clones and omits some. Of roughly 30,000 clones detected, 60% to 85% appear once; the ten largest clones hold approximately 31%. The V gene lost 1 base and the J gene lost 0 bases, with 5 bases spanning the gap. Germline loops: CDR1 SGHRS, CDR2 YFSETQ. The CDR3 totals 13 residues. In regard to this clone: The antigen is not known.

The chain combines TRBV5-1 with TRBJ2-7, with unresolved D. The sample consisted of peripheral blood mononuclear cells. The TCR originated in a woman aged 50 to 60 with T-cell large granular lymphocyte leukemia. Some clones in this sample may be carry-over from other donors' samples. CDR3 DNA sequence: TGCGCCAGCAGCTTGCTCAGCTCCTACGAGCAGTACTTC. It encodes CASSLLSSYEQYF.